The 13 T cell receptor beta chains presented below share a single source sample, sequenced in a study of blood T cell repertoires in COVID-19. The data were produced by immunoSEQ multiplex PCR, yet TCRdb's version contains in-frame clones alone and is incomplete. Of around 53,000 clones in the sample, 90% are singletons; the top ten hold around 3%. The specimen was peripheral blood. These TCRs come from a human donor in a cohort sampled during active COVID-19.

The rearrangement joins TRBV28 to TRBJ2-3, with TRBD1 matching over 12 bases. V shed 5 bases, J shed 4 bases, and the junction held 10 bases outside the gene matches. In germline, CDR1 is MDHEN, CDR2 SYDVKM. The CDR3 totals 17 residues. CDR3 amino acids: CASSEGDRGLFSDTQYF. CDR3 nucleotide sequence: TGTGCCAGCAGTGAGGGGGACAGGGGGCTCTTCTCAGATACGCAGTATTTT.

The J gene is TRBJ2-2, the V gene TRBV7-3; 9 bases map to TRBD2. The V segment lost 3 bases and the J segment 6 bases; nucleotides outside the gene matches: 11. The CDR3 contains 17 residues. Germline-derived CDR1 and CDR2 are SGHTA and FQGTGA. The CDR3 is CASSLLGQRTSAGELFF. The CDR3 nucleotides read TGTGCCAGCAGCTTGCTTGGACAGCGGACTAGCGCCGGGGAGCTGTTTTTT.

The CDR3 protein is CASSGDRGMDTQYF. The DNA for the CDR3 is TGTGCCAGCAGTGGGGACAGGGGTATGGATACGCAGTATTTT. The V call is TRBV2, the J call TRBJ2-3; the match to TRBD1 covers 10 bases. J lost 6 bases, V lost 4 bases, and 4 bases had no gene match. The CDR3 has 14 residues. CDR1 is SNHLY, CDR2 FYNNEI, per germline. The full variable domain, completed using reference TRBV2 and TRBJ2-3, is EPEVTQTPSHQVTQMGQEVILRCVPISNHLYFYWYRQILGQKVEFLVSFYNNEISEKSEIFDDQFSVERPDGSNFTLKIRSTKLEDSAMYFCASSGDRGMDTQYFGPGTRLTVL.

The rearrangement uses TRBV4-1 and TRBJ2-1; 9 nucleotides match TRBD1. This CDR3 region has 22 residues. After removal of 2 bases from V and 4 bases from J, the junction contained 24 bases not matched to a gene. Germline V gene data show CDR1 as MGHRA and CDR2 as YSYEKL. DNA of the CDR3: TGCGCCAGCAGCCAACCCTTAAGGAGGGGACAGGGTGTTCATCCGGGTTACAATGAGCAGTTCTTC. It codes for CASSQPLRRGQGVHPGYNEQFF.

V and J are TRBV5-1 and TRBJ2-5; 9 bases map to TRBD2. This CDR3 comprises 17 residues. The ends lost 2 bases at V and 5 bases at J; junction bases unmatched: 13. Germline V gives CDR1 SGHRS, CDR2 YFSETQ. The CDR3, as DNA: TGCGCCAGCAGCTTCGGAAACATAGCGGGAGCGGGGGAGACCCAGTACTTC. Its translation: CASSFGNIAGAGETQYF.

The V and J genes are TRBV5-6 and TRBJ2-5, with 8 bases that match TRBD1. This CDR3 has 15 amino acids. V was clipped by 4 bases and J by 4 bases; unmatched bases: 9. From germline, CDR1 is SGHDT and CDR2 YYEEEE. For the CDR3, the DNA is TGTGCCAGCAGCGCAGGGACAGGCACTCGAGAGACCCAGTACTTC. Protein product: CASSAGTGTRETQYF.

CDR3 protein: CASSYTTGAEAFF. The CDR3 DNA is TGTGCCAGCAGTTACACAACAGGGGCTGAAGCTTTCTTT. V gene TRBV6-5 combines with J gene TRBJ1-1; TRBD1 aligns across 7 bases. The CDR3 sequence is 13 residues long. Germline V gene sequence: CDR1 MNHEY, CDR2 SVGAGI. Trimming removed 2 bases from V and 6 bases from J; junction bases left unmatched: 3.

The rearrangement uses TRBV19 and TRBJ2-7, with 7 nucleotides matching TRBD2. CDR1 LNHDA and CDR2 SQIVND come from the germline V gene (reference sequence). The CDR3 extends over 14 amino acids. Losses at the gene ends were 4 bases for V and 3 bases for J; bases not matched to a gene: 6. The CDR3 DNA follows: TGTGCCAGTAGTACGTCTAGCGGACTCTACGAGCAGTACTTC. It yields the protein CASSTSSGLYEQYF.

The chain uses TRBV19 and TRBJ2-5, with D possibly TRBD1 on 6 matching bases. V lost 6 bases and J lost 4, with 18 bases in between. This CDR3 region has 15 residues. CDR1 LNHDA and CDR2 SQIVND come from the germline V gene (reference sequence). CDR3 protein: CASSWGEGQGETQYF. The CDR3 DNA is TGTGCCAGTAGCTGGGGAGAGGGACAAGGAGAGACCCAGTACTTC.

The CDR3 DNA reads as TGCGCCAGCAGCCCGACACCCGGGGTGGGCTACGAGCAGTACTTC. Its translation is CASSPTPGVGYEQYF. V and J are TRBV5-1 and TRBJ2-7; tentatively, D is TRBD2 (5 bases). The ends were cut back, 4 bases at V and 3 bases at J, with 17 bases in the middle. This CDR3 comprises 15 residues. Germline CDR1 is SGHRS and CDR2 is YFSETQ.

This chain uses TRBV10-3 with TRBJ2-1; 8 nucleotides line up with TRBD2. This CDR3 is built from 13 residues. Germline-derived CDR1 and CDR2 are ENHRY and SYGVKD. Unmatched junction bases numbered 5, after V lost 9 bases and J lost 4 bases. In nucleotides, the CDR3 is TGTGCCATACTAGCGGCGGATTACAATGAGCAGTTCTTC. Its protein is CAILAADYNEQFF.

The V call is TRBV5-1, the J call TRBJ2-5; weak D call: TRBD1 (5 bases). This CDR3 spans 15 amino acids. Germline loops: CDR1 SGHRS, CDR2 YFSETQ. V was clipped by 0 bases and J by 5 bases, with 14 bases between them. The CDR3 nucleotides are TGCGCCAGCAGCTTGGAGTCTCGACAGACGGAGACCCAGTACTTC. Protein: CASSLESRQTETQYF.

CDR3 sequence: CASSRENGPGNTIYF. The DNA for the CDR3 is TGTGCCAGTAGTAGGGAGAATGGGCCTGGAAACACCATATATTTT. The chain is built from TRBV19 and TRBJ1-3; no clear D. The CDR3 spans 15 residues. V was pared by 4 bases and J by 2 bases, with 12 bases between. Germline V gene data show CDR1 as LNHDA and CDR2 as SQIVND (reference sequence).